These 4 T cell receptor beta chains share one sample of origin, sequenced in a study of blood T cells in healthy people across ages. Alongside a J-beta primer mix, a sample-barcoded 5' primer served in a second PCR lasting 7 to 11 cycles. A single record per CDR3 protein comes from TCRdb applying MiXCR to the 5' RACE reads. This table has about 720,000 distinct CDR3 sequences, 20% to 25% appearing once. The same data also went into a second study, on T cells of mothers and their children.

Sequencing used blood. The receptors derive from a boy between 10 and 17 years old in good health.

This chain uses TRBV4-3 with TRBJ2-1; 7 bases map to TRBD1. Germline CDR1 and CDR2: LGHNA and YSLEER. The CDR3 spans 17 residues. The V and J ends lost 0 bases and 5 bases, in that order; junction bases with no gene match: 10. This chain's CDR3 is CASSQDWKGQTNNEQFF. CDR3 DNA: TGCGCCAGCAGCCAAGATTGGAAGGGACAGACGAACAATGAGCAGTTCTTC.

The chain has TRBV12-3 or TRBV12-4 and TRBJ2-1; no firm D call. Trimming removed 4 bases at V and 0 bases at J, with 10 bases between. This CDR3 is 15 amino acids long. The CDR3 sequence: CASSSDGNSYNEQFF. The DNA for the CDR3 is TGTGCCAGCAGTTCTGACGGAAACTCCTACAATGAGCAGTTCTTC.

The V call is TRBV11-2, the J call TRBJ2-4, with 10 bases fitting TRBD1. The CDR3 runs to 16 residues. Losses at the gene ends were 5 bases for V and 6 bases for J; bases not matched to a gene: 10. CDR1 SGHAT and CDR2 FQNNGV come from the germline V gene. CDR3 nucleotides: TGTGCCAGCAGCGGACGACAGGGGGCGTATGGAAACATTCAGTACTTC. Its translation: CASSGRQGAYGNIQYF.

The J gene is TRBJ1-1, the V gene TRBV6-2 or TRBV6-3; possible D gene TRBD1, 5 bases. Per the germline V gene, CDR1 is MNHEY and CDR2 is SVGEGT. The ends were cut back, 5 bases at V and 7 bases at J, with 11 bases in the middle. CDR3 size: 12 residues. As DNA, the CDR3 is TGTGCCAGCAGTCGAGGACACTATGAAGCTTTCTTT. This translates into CASSRGHYEAFF.